These T cell receptor beta chains were read from a single sample in a study of cytomegalovirus exposure and HLA in healthy donors. Method: immunoSEQ multiplex PCR; TCRdb's copy keeps in-frame clones and lacks some. Here the sample spans about 120,000 clones, roughly 89% being singletons. Sequencing was done on a sample of PBMCs. Receptor source: a woman aged 18-35 years in good health and CMV-seronegative. The conserved cysteine and the conserved F or W are not part of the CDR3 here.

cdr3_length: 12
j_call: TRBJ2-7
v_call: TRBV18
cdr3_aa: ASSRTGGTYEQY

cdr3_length: 10
j_call: TRBJ1-5
v_call: TRBV7-8
cdr3_aa: ASSLPGQPQH

cdr3_length: 12
j_call: TRBJ1-5
v_call: TRBV19
cdr3_aa: ASSIQGEGQPQH

cdr3_length: 11
j_call: TRBJ2-1
v_call: TRBV10-1
cdr3_aa: ASANLFWDKQF

cdr3_length: 13
j_call: TRBJ2-5
v_call: TRBV27
cdr3_aa: ASSSLSGSGETQY

cdr3_length: 12
j_call: TRBJ1-1
v_call: TRBV27
cdr3_aa: ASRPDRVNTEAF

cdr3_length: 15
j_call: TRBJ2-3
v_call: TRBV1
cdr3_aa: TSSQDIHSGGAKVRY

cdr3_length: 12
j_call: TRBJ1-6
v_call: TRBV18
cdr3_aa: ASSPAGQGSPLH

cdr3_length: 12
j_call: TRBJ1-4
v_call: TRBV10-2
cdr3_aa: ASKEGQANEKLF

cdr3_length: 11
j_call: TRBJ2-7
v_call: TRBV7-3
cdr3_aa: ASSPGNSYEQY

cdr3_length: 14
j_call: TRBJ2-2
v_call: TRBV19
cdr3_aa: ASRGAQGPNTGELF

cdr3_length: 13
j_call: TRBJ2-2
v_call: TRBV6-6
cdr3_aa: AIKTGGENTGELF

cdr3_length: 15
j_call: TRBJ2-3
v_call: TRBV10-3
cdr3_aa: AISAAGVGISTDTQY

cdr3_length: 13
j_call: TRBJ1-3
v_call: TRBV15
cdr3_aa: ATSRGTDGRNTIY

cdr3_length: 15
j_call: TRBJ2-4
v_call: TRBV15
cdr3_aa: ATSWEGGVLAKNIQY

cdr3_length: 12
j_call: TRBJ2-1
v_call: TRBV19
cdr3_aa: ASSQGTPYNEQF

cdr3_length: 10
j_call: TRBJ2-3
v_call: TRBV5-1
cdr3_aa: ASSLDRDTQY

cdr3_length: 15
j_call: TRBJ1-2
v_call: TRBV5-1
cdr3_aa: ASSSLVTGGKSYGYT

cdr3_length: 14
j_call: TRBJ2-1
v_call: TRBV5-1
cdr3_aa: ASSQGLAGIYNEQF

cdr3_length: 14
j_call: TRBJ2-2
v_call: TRBV18
cdr3_aa: ASSPLAAQNTGELF

cdr3_length: 13
j_call: TRBJ2-3
v_call: TRBV7-8
cdr3_aa: ASSLGGGSGDTQY

cdr3_length: 15
j_call: TRBJ2-2
v_call: TRBV11-2
cdr3_aa: ASSRKTGTLNTGELF

cdr3_length: 13
j_call: TRBJ1-2
v_call: TRBV4-1
cdr3_aa: ASSPRDPTGDGYT

cdr3_length: 13
j_call: TRBJ2-7
v_call: TRBV27
cdr3_aa: ASSFSRQGIHEQY

cdr3_length: 13
j_call: TRBJ1-5
v_call: TRBV9
cdr3_aa: ASSPGQGREQPQH

cdr3_length: 10
j_call: TRBJ1-2
v_call: TRBV7-9
cdr3_aa: ASSPQEYGYT

cdr3_length: 10
j_call: TRBJ2-4
v_call: TRBV5-6
cdr3_aa: ASSQAGNIQY

cdr3_length: 11
j_call: TRBJ2-4
v_call: TRBV2
cdr3_aa: ASSEVGLNIQY

cdr3_length: 11
j_call: TRBJ1-1
v_call: TRBV4-2
cdr3_aa: ASSQDRWTEAF

cdr3_length: 14
j_call: TRBJ2-2
v_call: TRBV10-1
cdr3_aa: ASSENQGALAGELF

cdr3_length: 17
j_call: TRBJ2-1
v_call: TRBV7-4
cdr3_aa: ASSLKSSWGGIPYNEQF

cdr3_length: 12
j_call: TRBJ1-2
v_call: TRBV7-9
cdr3_aa: ASSPSGTNYGYT

cdr3_length: 13
j_call: TRBJ1-2
v_call: TRBV27
cdr3_aa: ASSLVGTPDYGYT

cdr3_length: 12
j_call: TRBJ2-6
v_call: TRBV6-5
cdr3_aa: ASRFNSGANVLT

cdr3_length: 11
j_call: TRBJ2-1
v_call: TRBV7-9
cdr3_aa: ASPGTNFDEQF